The present entry profiles one T cell receptor (beta chain) with its context. As yet, its antigen is unknown. From germline, CDR1 is SGHVS and CDR2 FNYEAQ. This CDR3 has 14 residues. After removal of 6 bases from V and 6 bases from J, the junction contained 6 bases not matched to a gene. With a J-beta primer mix and a sample-barcoded 5' primer, a second PCR ran about 6 to 11 cycles. Tagging of each cDNA molecule was performed by a template-switch adaptor with 12 random nucleotides. TCRdb redid the calling of the 5' RACE reads with MiXCR, one entry per CDR3 protein. The table includes about 640,000 distinct CDR3 sequences, roughly three fifths detected once. The record originates from a study of blood T cells in healthy people across ages. Whole-study findings and limits: Long-lived donors had more naive CD4+ cells and higher diversity than aged donors.

The clonotype originates from a man aged 60-69 years in good health. The sequencing sample was made of blood. The chain joins TRBV7-6 to TRBJ2-1; 9 bases line up with TRBD1. The CDR3 bases are TGTGCCAGCAGACAAGGGACAGGGATCAATGAGCAGTTCTTC. Amino acid sequence: CASRQGTGINEQFF.